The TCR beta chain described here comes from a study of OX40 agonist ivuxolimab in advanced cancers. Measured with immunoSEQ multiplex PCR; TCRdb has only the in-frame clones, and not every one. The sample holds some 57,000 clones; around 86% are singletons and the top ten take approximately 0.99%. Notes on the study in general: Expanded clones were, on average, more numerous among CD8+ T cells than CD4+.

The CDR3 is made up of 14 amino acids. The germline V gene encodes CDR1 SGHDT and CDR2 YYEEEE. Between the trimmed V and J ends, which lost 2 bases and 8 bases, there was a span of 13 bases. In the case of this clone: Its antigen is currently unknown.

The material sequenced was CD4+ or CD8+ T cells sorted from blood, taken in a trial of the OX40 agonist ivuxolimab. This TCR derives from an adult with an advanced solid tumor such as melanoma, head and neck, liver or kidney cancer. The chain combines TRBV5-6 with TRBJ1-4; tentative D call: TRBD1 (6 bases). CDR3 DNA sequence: TGTGCCAGCAGCTTTCAGGGGATTTCGGAAAAACTGTTTTTT. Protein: CASSFQGISEKLFF.